This T cell receptor (beta chain) was sequenced during a study of T cells in women clearing cervical HPV infection. CDR1 and CDR2 from the germline V gene are SGHNT and YYREEE (reference sequence). Trimming removed 3 bases from V and 5 bases from J; junction bases left unmatched: 5. The CDR3 loop spans 15 amino acids. Points on this clone: The CDR3 end lies 3 residues beyond the end of the read and is filled in from the germline J gene.

HPV was found by MY09/MY11 PCR and dot-blot genotyping. Sequenced by immunoSEQ multiplex PCR; TCRdb stores in-frame clones only, minus some. Its listing shows some 20,000 clones. Sequencing was done on a sample of blood buffy coat. The receptor was derived from a woman aged 18 to 75 with a cervical HPV16 infection that either progressed to CIN3+ or cleared (not recorded which). The chain combines TRBV5-4 with TRBJ2-5; the match to TRBD2 covers 12 bases. The part of the CDR3 DNA that was read is TGTGCCAGCAGCTCTAGCGGGGGGGCGAAGGAGACC. Protein sequence: CASSSSGGAKET. From start to end, the CDR3 is CASSSSGGAKETQYF.